This T cell receptor beta chain was retrieved from a study of T-cell memory formation after mild COVID-19. The overall study: The study found TCR clusters largely donor specific.

Study conclusions and caveats: Researchers report contracting CD4+ clones mostly in CM and EM, with CD8+ clones in EMRA. The study detected some responding clones in pre-infection memory, suggesting cross-reactive memory joined.

A single record per CDR3 protein comes from TCRdb applying MiXCR to the 5' RACE reads. The table records a few hundred thousand distinct CDR3 sequences, under 25% of them present only once. This clonotype has more than one count but fewer than ten. Antigen specificity is unknown. This receptor was obtained from a man aged 18 to 30 who had mild COVID-19 (a few samples of this study predate the infection). Cell type and time point are not known. The sequencing sample was made of PBMCs or a T cell subset sorted from them (not recorded which).

DNA of the CDR3: TGCAGCGTTGACCTTTACAGGGGTTTGGACAATGAGCAGTTCTTC. This sequence encodes CSVDLYRGLDNEQFF. The genes are TRBV29-1 and TRBJ2-1; TRBD1 aligns across 7 bases. Germline V gene lookup returns CDR1 SQVTM and CDR2 ANQGSEA. V shed 3 bases, J shed 5 bases, and the junction held 10 bases outside the gene matches. CDR3 size: 15 residues.